This T cell receptor beta chain was sequenced during a study of blood T cell repertoires in COVID-19. In the study overall: Sources were T cells, B-cell-depleted T cells, or PBMCs; the material itself was cDNA or gDNA.

This clone was observed a single time. Original processing notes: Estimates of nucleated cell counts were drawn from the amplification of reference gene primers. TCRdb's table, derived via immunoSEQ multiplex PCR, lists solely in-frame clones and lacks some. That table furnishes V, J and clone size, whereas the DNA furnished D and trimming. Of roughly 200,000 clones in the sample, under 90% were seen once. Germline V CDR1 and CDR2: GTSNPN, SVGIG (reference sequence). V lost 3 bases, J lost 10 bases, and 12 bases stayed unmatched. CDR3 length equals 14 residues. This chain uses TRBV30 with TRBJ2-1; 7 bases fit TRBD2. The sample comprised peripheral blood. The receptor comes from a man in his forties with acute or convalescent COVID-19. In DNA, the CDR3 is TGTGCCTGGAGAAACTGGCGGGGGTACAGGGAGCAGTTCTTC. Amino acid sequence: CAWRNWRGYREQFF.